This T cell receptor beta chain is from a study of T-cell reconstitution after alpha-beta-depleted transplantation in children. There are 14 residues in the CDR3. Germline V CDR1 and CDR2: KGHSH, LQKENI. The germline V and J ends were trimmed by 3 bases and 8 bases, with 14 bases remaining between them. For TCRbeta, the library was prepared with unique molecular identifiers. TCRdb processed the PCR reads anew with MiXCR; each CDR3 protein has one entry. The sample consists of 97,000 or so distinct CDR3 sequences, roughly 6% of them appearing once. This TCR derives from a female patient between 2 and 15 years old who had a stem cell transplant for Fanconi anemia, so the T cells may come from the graft donor. This chain links TRBV18 with TRBJ2-4; D gene uncertain. This sample comprised PBMCs, mostly from graft donor cells, obtained 60 days after TCRalphabeta/CD19-depleted stem cell transplant. This chain's CDR3 is CASSPLTPKDIQYF. In DNA form, the CDR3 reads TGTGCCAGCTCACCGTTGACACCTAAGGACATTCAGTACTTC.